Below, 28 T cell receptor beta chains from the same sample are listed, as sequenced in a study of CD8 T cells in Susac syndrome. Random hexamers were used to reverse transcribe an amount of about 0.45 to 1 ug RNA. Via MiXCR, TCRdb re-called the immunoSEQ multiplex PCR reads, giving one row per CDR3 protein. The table lists some 240,000 distinct CDR3 sequences, about 96% of them singletons. The sequenced material came from CD4+ T cells from PBMCs. These TCRs come from a human donor with Susac syndrome.

The chain combines TRBV19 with TRBJ1-2; D not certain. Germline CDR1 and CDR2: LNHDA and SQIVND (reference sequence). Trimming left V 0 bases short and J 4 bases short, with 9 bases between. The CDR3 contains 14 residues. CDR3: CASSIDRLRYGYTF. CDR3 DNA sequence: TGTGCCAGTAGTATAGACAGGCTCCGCTATGGCTACACCTTC.

The V gene is TRBV3-1, the J gene TRBJ2-5; D is uncertain. The CDR3 is 12 residues long. Germline lookup yields CDR1 LGHDT and CDR2 YNNKEL (reference sequence). V was cut by 0 bases and J by 6 bases, with 5 bases left in between. The CDR3 sequence: CASSQDLQTQYF. CDR3 DNA sequence: TGTGCCAGCAGCCAAGATCTCCAGACCCAGTACTTC.

The V gene is TRBV4-2, the J gene TRBJ2-2; 7 bases line up with TRBD1. Germline trimming cut 4 bases from V and 6 bases from J; bases unmatched to any gene: 5. CDR3 length: 14 amino acids. The germline gives CDR1 LGHNA, CDR2 YNFKEQ. The CDR3 bases are TGTGCCAGCAGCCTCGAACAGGGGTCCGGGGAGCTGTTTTTT. It translates to CASSLEQGSGELFF.

This clonotype was observed once. The chain carries TRBV29-1 and TRBJ2-3, with D perhaps given as TRBD1 or TRBD2 (5 bases each). The CDR3 totals 14 residues. The germline V and J ends were trimmed by 3 bases and 5 bases, with 15 bases remaining between them. Germline lookup yields CDR1 SQVTM and CDR2 ANQGSEA. CDR3 protein: CSVEGTVRRDTQYF. CDR3 in DNA: TGCAGCGTTGAGGGGACCGTACGACGAGATACGCAGTATTTT.

This chain joins TRBV29-1 and TRBJ2-3, with D uncertain. The CDR3 is 12 residues long. Trimming took 4 bases from V and 2 from J, leaving 7 bases between them. Germline lookup yields CDR1 SQVTM and CDR2 ANQGSEA. CDR3 sequence (DNA): TGCAGCGTTGGAGGCTACACAGATACGCAGTATTTT. The encoded protein is CSVGGYTDTQYF.

V is TRBV29-1 and J is TRBJ2-3, with D possibly being TRBD2 (6 bases). This CDR3 is 12 amino acids long. The germline V gene has CDR1 SQVTM and CDR2 ANQGSEA. V was trimmed by 5 bases and J by 4 bases, leaving 10 bases between them. The CDR3 loop is CSVRTIPDTQYF. The CDR3 region has the DNA TGCAGCGTTAGGACTATTCCAGATACGCAGTATTTT.

This rearrangement joins TRBV18 to TRBJ2-5; D perhaps matches TRBD1 (6 bases). Germline V gene lookup returns CDR1 KGHSH and CDR2 LQKENI. The CDR3 runs 14 residues. The germline V and J ends were trimmed by 5 bases and 2 bases, with 12 bases remaining between them. The CDR3 nucleotides read TGTGCCAGCTCAAAAGGACAGCTGCAAGAGACCCAGTACTTC. This sequence encodes CASSKGQLQETQYF.

The chain carries TRBV9 and TRBJ2-1; no definite D call. Germline V gene lookup returns CDR1 SGDLS and CDR2 YYNGEE. This CDR3 has 12 residues. The germline V and J ends were trimmed by 2 bases and 9 bases, with 9 bases remaining between them. CDR3 in amino acids: CASSVKFSEQFF. The CDR3 DNA follows: TGTGCCAGCAGCGTTAAGTTTTCTGAGCAGTTCTTC.

Here the CDR3 DNA reads TGCGCCAGCAGCTTGTTTCAAGAAAGCACCGGGGAGCTGTTTTTT. Its protein is CASSLFQESTGELFF. V gene TRBV5-1 combines with J gene TRBJ2-2; D gene uncertain. The V end lost 1 base, the J end lost 4 bases, and 11 bases lay between the germline ends. Germline V gene sequence: CDR1 SGHRS, CDR2 YFSETQ. This CDR3 is 15 amino acids long. The full variable domain, its missing parts supplied by reference TRBV5-1 and TRBJ2-2, is KAGVTQTPRYLIKTRGQQVTLSCSPISGHRSVSWYQQTPGQGLQFLFEYFSETQRNKGNFPGRFSGRQFSNSRSEMNVSTLELGDSALYLCASSLFQESTGELFFGEGSRLTVL.

This chain uses TRBV20-1 with TRBJ2-2; D ambiguous. The CDR3 loop spans 16 amino acids. The V gene lost 0 bases and the J gene lost 2 bases, with 13 bases spanning the gap. The germline V gene has CDR1 DFQATT and CDR2 SNEGSKA (reference sequence). The DNA of the CDR3 is TGCAGTGCTAGAGATTACTCCCTGGACAACACCGGGGAGCTGTTTTTT. Amino acid sequence: CSARDYSLDNTGELFF.

This CDR3 is CASTGTLRGKETQYF. The CDR3 nucleotides are TGTGCCAGCACCGGCACCCTTAGAGGGAAAGAGACCCAGTACTTC. This rearrangement joins TRBV7-9 to TRBJ2-5, with a tentative D call TRBD2 (5 bases). The CDR3 consists of 15 residues. Trimming removed 7 bases at V and 3 bases at J, with 18 bases between. Per the germline V gene, CDR1 is SEHNR and CDR2 is FQNEAQ (reference sequence).

The chain uses TRBV29-1 and TRBJ1-6, with a weak D call TRBD1 (6 bases). Trimming stripped 7 bases from V and 7 bases from J, with 14 bases between. Looked up from germline, CDR1 is SQVTM and CDR2 is ANQGSEA. The CDR3 has 13 residues. The CDR3 protein is CSAQQGYNSPLHF. CDR3 DNA: TGCAGCGCACAACAGGGCTACAATTCACCCCTCCACTTT.

The chain recombines TRBV20-1 with TRBJ2-7; the match to TRBD1 covers 9 bases. J lost 5 bases, V lost 0 bases, and 5 bases had no gene match. This CDR3 has 14 residues. Germline CDR1 DFQATT, CDR2 SNEGSKA (reference sequence). CDR3 amino acids: CSARDRDRVNEQYF. In DNA, the CDR3 is TGCAGTGCTAGAGATAGGGACAGGGTAAACGAGCAGTACTTC.

V and J are TRBV5-4 and TRBJ2-2, with TRBD2 matching 11 bases. Germline V gene lookup returns CDR1 SGHNT and CDR2 YYREEE (reference sequence). The CDR3 spans 17 residues. V lost 4 bases, J lost 6 bases, and 11 bases stayed unmatched. CDR3 DNA: TGTGCCAGCAGCCCTCTAGCGGGAGGACTTGGGGCCGGGGAGCTGTTTTTT. It specifies CASSPLAGGLGAGELFF.

The gene calls are TRBV11-2 and TRBJ2-3; 7 positions match TRBD2. V lost 6 bases to trimming and J lost 4 bases; unmatched junction nucleotides: 13. The CDR3 is 16 residues long. Germline values: CDR1 SGHAT, CDR2 FQNNGV. The CDR3, as DNA: TGTGCCAGCAGACTCGATACTAGGGAGGGATCAGATACGCAGTATTTT. Translating it yields CASRLDTREGSDTQYF.

This chain links TRBV28 with TRBJ2-2, with unresolved D. Trimming left V 3 bases short and J 5 bases short, with 13 bases between. The CDR3 loop spans 15 amino acids. Germline values: CDR1 MDHEN, CDR2 SYDVKM. In DNA form, the CDR3 reads TGTGCCAGCAGTTTCCGAGGCCCGGTGACCGGGGAGCTGTTTTTT. It is translated as CASSFRGPVTGELFF.

V is TRBV4-1 and J is TRBJ1-1; D remains ambiguous. The length of the CDR3 is 15 residues. Germline assignment: CDR1 MGHRA and CDR2 YSYEKL. The V end was cut by 0 bases, the J end by 0 bases, with 8 bases between. The CDR3 here is CASSQEILMNTEAFF. The CDR3 DNA sequence: TGCGCCAGCAGCCAAGAGATCCTCATGAACACTGAAGCTTTCTTT.

The V gene is TRBV20-1, the J gene TRBJ2-7, with 9 bases matching TRBD2. V shed 6 bases, J shed 4 bases, and the junction held 7 bases outside the gene matches. This CDR3 is built from 13 residues. Per the germline V gene, CDR1 is DFQATT and CDR2 is SNEGSKA (reference sequence). The DNA for the CDR3 is TGCAGTGCATCTCTAGCGGGAAGATACGAGCAGTACTTC. This gives the protein CSASLAGRYEQYF.

The chain has TRBV5-1 and TRBJ2-1; TRBD2 agrees at 12 bases. V lost 4 bases and J lost 8; bases outside the gene matches: 10. CDR3 size: 16 residues. Looked up from germline, CDR1 is SGHRS and CDR2 is YFSETQ. CDR3 nucleotide sequence: TGCGCCAGCAGCCAAGGGACTAGCGGGTTTTTGGATGAGCAGTTCTTC. It is translated as CASSQGTSGFLDEQFF.

This clonotype was seen once. This chain connects TRBV18 to TRBJ2-1; no clear D gene. V gave up 3 bases and J gave up 4 bases, with 10 bases separating them. CDR1 and CDR2 (germline): KGHSH, LQKENI. This CDR3 is 14 amino acids long. CDR3: CASSPESAYNEQFF. The CDR3 DNA is TGTGCCAGCTCACCGGAGTCAGCATACAATGAGCAGTTCTTC.

The chain is built from TRBV7-9 and TRBJ1-2; D ambiguous. The germline V gene has CDR1 SEHNR and CDR2 FQNEAQ (reference sequence). CDR3 length: 12 amino acids. Trimming removed 8 bases from V and 5 bases from J, with 12 bases in between. This chain's CDR3 is CASGTRVYGYTF. CDR3 nucleotides: TGTGCCAGCGGTACCCGGGTTTATGGCTACACCTTC. Full variable domain (remainder filled in from reference TRBV7-9 and TRBJ1-2): DTGVSQNPRHKITKRGQNVTFRCDPISEHNRLYWYRQTLGQGPEFLTYFQNEAQLEKSRLLSDRFSAERPKGSFSTLEIQRTEQGDSAMYLCASGTRVYGYTFGSGTRLTVV.

This rearrangement joins TRBV19 to TRBJ1-5, with a possible D match to TRBD1 (5 bases). The CDR3 contains 15 residues. Germline V gene data show CDR1 as LNHDA and CDR2 as SQIVND (reference sequence). Trimming took 0 bases from V and 6 from J, leaving 12 bases between them. The CDR3 sequence: CASSIERGFGQPQHF. DNA of the CDR3: TGTGCCAGTAGTATAGAGCGGGGCTTCGGTCAGCCCCAGCATTTT.

The chain employs TRBV19 and TRBJ2-1; D is ambiguous. V lost 5 bases and J 0 bases, leaving 5 bases between the germline ends. Germline assignment: CDR1 LNHDA and CDR2 SQIVND (reference sequence). The CDR3 sequence is 13 residues long. The CDR3 reads CASSDSSYNEQFF. CDR3 sequence (DNA): TGTGCCAGTAGTGACTCCTCCTACAATGAGCAGTTCTTC.

In this sample, this clonotype turned up once. CDR3 DNA: TGTGCCAGCAGGCGAATTGGGGGAGACTACAATGAGCAGTTCTTC. Its translation: CASRRIGGDYNEQFF. This chain uses TRBV11-3 with TRBJ2-1, with D possibly called TRBD1 or TRBD2 (5 bases each). The V end lost 6 bases, the J end lost 3 bases, and 15 bases lay between the germline ends. The CDR3 runs to 15 residues. Germline loops: CDR1 SGHNT, CDR2 YENEEA.

The chain joins TRBV10-1 to TRBJ1-2, with D unresolved. Trimming took off 4 bases at V and 6 bases at J, with 18 bases between the two ends. Germline V gene sequence: CDR1 WNHNN, CDR2 SYGVQD (reference sequence). This CDR3 region has 15 residues. The CDR3: CASSASESGPHGYTF. The CDR3 DNA reads as TGCGCCAGCAGTGCGTCAGAGTCCGGACCCCATGGCTACACCTTC.

The chain recombines TRBV20-1 with TRBJ2-6; possible D gene TRBD2, 5 bases. CDR3 length equals 15 residues. From germline, CDR1 is DFQATT and CDR2 SNEGSKA (reference sequence). In DNA, the CDR3 is TGCAGCCTAGCCCCACCCGACTCTGGGGCCAACGTCCTGACTTTC. Translating it yields CSLAPPDSGANVLTF.

This clonotype was counted once. The rearrangement joins TRBV5-1 to TRBJ2-1; possibly TRBD1 for D (6 bases). Looked up from germline, CDR1 is SGHRS and CDR2 is YFSETQ. Trimming shortened V by 5 bases and J by 6 bases, and 9 bases separated the two germline ends. CDR3 length: 12 residues. CDR3 amino acids: CASRMTGNEQFF. The CDR3, as DNA: TGCGCCAGCAGAATGACAGGCAATGAGCAGTTCTTC.

This chain uses TRBV10-3 with TRBJ2-7; D is possibly TRBD2 (5 bases). Germline V lookup: CDR1 ENHRY, CDR2 SYGVKD. V lost 8 bases and J 2 bases, leaving 10 bases between the germline ends. The CDR3 consists of 12 residues. CDR3 sequence: CAISAGTYEQYF. The CDR3 DNA reads TGTGCCATCTCGGCGGGTACCTACGAGCAGTACTTC.